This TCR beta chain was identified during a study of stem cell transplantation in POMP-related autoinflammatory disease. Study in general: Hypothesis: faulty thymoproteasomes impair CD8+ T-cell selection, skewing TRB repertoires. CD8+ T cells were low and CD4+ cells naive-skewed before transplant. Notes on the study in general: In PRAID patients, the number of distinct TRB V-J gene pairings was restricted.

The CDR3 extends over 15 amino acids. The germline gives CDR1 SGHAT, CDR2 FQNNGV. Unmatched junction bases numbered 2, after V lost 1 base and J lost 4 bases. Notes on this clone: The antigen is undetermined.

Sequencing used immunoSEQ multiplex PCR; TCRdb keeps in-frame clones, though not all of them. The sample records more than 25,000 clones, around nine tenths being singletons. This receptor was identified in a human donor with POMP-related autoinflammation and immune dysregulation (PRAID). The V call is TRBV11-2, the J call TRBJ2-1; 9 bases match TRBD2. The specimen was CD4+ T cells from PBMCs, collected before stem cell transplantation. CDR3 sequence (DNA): TGTGCCAGCAGCTTAGTAGCGGGAGTGTACAATGAGCAGTTCTTC. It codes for CASSLVAGVYNEQFF.